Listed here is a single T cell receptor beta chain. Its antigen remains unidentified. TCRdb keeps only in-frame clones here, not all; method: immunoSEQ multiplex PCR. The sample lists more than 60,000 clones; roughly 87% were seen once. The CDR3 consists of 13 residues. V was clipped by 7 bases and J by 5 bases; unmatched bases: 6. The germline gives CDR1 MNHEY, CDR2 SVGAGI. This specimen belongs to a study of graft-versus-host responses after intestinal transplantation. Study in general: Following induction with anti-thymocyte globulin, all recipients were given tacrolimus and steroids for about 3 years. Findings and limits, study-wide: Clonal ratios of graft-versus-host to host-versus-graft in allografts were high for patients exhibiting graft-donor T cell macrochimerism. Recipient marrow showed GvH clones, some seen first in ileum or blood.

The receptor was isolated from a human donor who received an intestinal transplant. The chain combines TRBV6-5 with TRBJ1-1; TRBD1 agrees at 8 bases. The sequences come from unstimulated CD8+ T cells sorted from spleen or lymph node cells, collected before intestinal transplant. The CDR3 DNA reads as TGTGCCAGCAACCGAAACAGGGGGACTGAAGCTTTCTTT. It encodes CASNRNRGTEAFF.